One sample yielded the 31 T cell receptor beta chains listed below, sequenced in a study of shared clonotypes between healthy human individuals (dated by TCRdb to the early 2020s). Library preparation used the immunoSEQ multiplex PCR assay. Held by TCRdb, this immuneACCESS table contains in-frame sequences only and omits some clones. Under half of the omission traces to an unresolved V gene where checked; the cause of the rest is unknown. Across this sample there are nearly 1 million clones, with approximately 80% seen only once. The top ten clonotypes cover approximately 1.5% of the sample. Input material: memory CD4+ T cells sorted from blood. The sample's cell subset or site label is to be understood as: CD45RA-negative fraction. The receptors stem from a man between 18 and 35 years old in good health.

The rearrangement links TRBV18 to TRBJ2-3; the D call may be TRBD1 or TRBD2 (5 bases each). The germline V gene encodes CDR1 KGHSH and CDR2 LQKENI. This CDR3 region has 15 residues. V was clipped by 3 bases and J by 3 bases, with 13 bases between them. The CDR3 sequence is CASSPSGRETDTQYF. For the CDR3, the DNA is TGTGCCAGCTCACCCTCGGGCAGGGAGACAGATACGCAGTATTTT.

This rearrangement joins TRBV5-1 to TRBJ2-5, with D perhaps TRBD1 or TRBD2 (6 bases each). Germline V lookup: CDR1 SGHRS, CDR2 YFSETQ. Trimming stripped 4 bases from V and 7 bases from J, with 23 bases between. The length of the CDR3 is 16 residues. CDR3 sequence reads: CASSPYRTGARGTQYF. CDR3 DNA sequence: TGCGCCAGCAGCCCCTATCGTACGGGGGCGCGGGGGACCCAGTACTTC.

V is TRBV7-9 and J is TRBJ2-5, with 12 bases identical to TRBD2. CDR1 and CDR2 from the germline V gene are SEHNR and FQNEAQ (reference sequence). The CDR3 consists of 19 residues. V shed 3 bases and J 4 bases; nucleotides not matched to a gene: 15. The CDR3 DNA sequence: TGTGCCAGCAGCTTGGGACTAGCGGGCTCGTACGGGCTGATAGAGACCCAGTACTTC. Translated, it gives CASSLGLAGSYGLIETQYF. The variable domain in full, with the rest retrieved from reference TRBV7-9 and TRBJ2-5, is DTGVSQNPRHKITKRGQNVTFRCDPISEHNRLYWYRQTLGQGPEFLTYFQNEAQLEKSRLLSDRFSAERPKGSFSTLEIQRTEQGDSAMYLCASSLGLAGSYGLIETQYFGPGTRLLVL.

The gene calls are TRBV19 and TRBJ2-6; D is ambiguous. CDR3 length: 18 residues. Trimming cost V 5 bases and J 0 bases, with 17 bases left between them. Per the germline V gene, CDR1 is LNHDA and CDR2 is SQIVND (reference sequence). CDR3 sequence: CASSPPPFRSSGANVLTF. In DNA form, the CDR3 reads TGTGCCAGTAGTCCACCCCCATTTCGGTCCTCTGGGGCCAACGTCCTGACTTTC.

Remarks on this clone: The sample holds other DNA sequences that translate to the same CDR3. The chain uses TRBV6-5 and TRBJ1-2; D is unclear. There are 11 residues in the CDR3. Trimming left V 2 bases short and J 8 bases short, with 6 bases between. Germline values: CDR1 MNHEY, CDR2 SVGAGI. The CDR3 sequence: CASSYAGGYTF. Here the CDR3 DNA reads TGTGCCAGCAGTTACGCGGGAGGCTACACCTTC.

This clone was seen once. The genes are TRBV6-4 and TRBJ1-1; D uncertain. CDR3 length: 13 amino acids. The V end was cut by 6 bases, the J end by 3 bases, with 11 bases between. Germline values: CDR1 MRHNA, CDR2 SNTAGT. CDR3 nucleotide sequence: TGTGCCAGCAGAGGACCATTGGACACTGAAGCTTTCTTT. Translating gives CASRGPLDTEAFF.

Notes on this clone: Other nucleotide sequences from this sample produce the same CDR3. In DNA form, the CDR3 reads TGTGCCAGCAGCTTAGTCAGAGGCGCCGGGGAGCTGTTTTTT. Amino acids: CASSLVRGAGELFF. V and J are TRBV11-3 and TRBJ2-2, with D unclear. The germline V gene encodes CDR1 SGHNT and CDR2 YENEEA. Trimming took 1 base from V and 6 from J, leaving 9 bases between them. This CDR3 is 14 amino acids long. Together with reference TRBV11-3 and TRBJ2-2, the CDR3 gives the full variable domain: EAGVVQSPRYKIIEKKQPVAFWCNPISGHNTLYWYLQNLGQGPELLIRYENEEAVDDSQLPKDRFSAERLKGVDSTLKIQPAELGDSAVYLCASSLVRGAGELFFGEGSRLTVL.

This chain joins TRBV6-6 and TRBJ1-1; 8 bases align to TRBD1. The germline gives CDR1 MNHNY, CDR2 SVGAGI (reference sequence). V was clipped by 6 bases and J by 1 base; unmatched bases: 10. This CDR3 has 16 amino acids. CDR3: CASSPRRQGWNTEAFF. CDR3 nucleotides: TGTGCCAGCAGCCCACGGAGACAGGGGTGGAACACTGAAGCTTTCTTT.

The chain uses TRBV27 and TRBJ2-7; 7 bases line up with TRBD1. Losses at the gene ends were 7 bases for V and 1 base for J; bases not matched to a gene: 10. Germline assignment: CDR1 MNHEY and CDR2 SMNVEV (reference sequence). This CDR3 is built from 15 residues. The chain's CDR3 is CASTLKGAGSYEQYF. The CDR3 coding sequence is TGTGCCAGCACCTTAAAGGGGGCCGGATCCTACGAGCAGTACTTC.

V is TRBV20-1 and J is TRBJ2-5; a possible D gene is TRBD1 (5 bases). TRBJ2-7 explains the end of the DNA better; the J call may be wrong. This CDR3 contains 11 residues. CDR1 and CDR2 (germline): DFQATT, SNEGSKA (reference sequence). In DNA, the CDR3 is TGCAGTGCAAACCAGGGTAACGAGCAGTACTTC. Residues: CSANQGNEQYF.

This clone was observed a few times. Possible read error: a much larger clone is one base away. V usage is TRBV7-2 and J usage is TRBJ1-5, with D possibly being TRBD1 (5 bases). The CDR3 is made up of 13 amino acids. V dropped 1 base and J dropped 7 bases, with 8 bases sitting between them. Germline-derived CDR1 and CDR2 are SGHTA and FQGNSA. The CDR3 protein is CASSLEQAQPQHF. CDR3 DNA: TGTGCCAGCAGCTTAGAACAGGCCCAGCCCCAGCATTTT.

The rearrangement uses TRBV19 and TRBJ1-1; TRBD1 agrees at 8 bases. The CDR3 length is 15 residues. V trimming: 7 bases; J trimming: 1 base; junction bases outside the gene matches: 8. CDR1 is LNHDA and CDR2 is SQIVND in the germline V gene (reference sequence). CDR3 sequence: CASITPTGENTEAFF. In nucleotides, the CDR3 is TGTGCCAGTATTACCCCGACAGGGGAGAACACTGAAGCTTTCTTT. Combining the CDR3 with reference TRBV19 and TRBJ1-1 gives the whole variable domain DGGITQSPKYLFRKEGQNVTLSCEQNLNHDAMYWYRQDPGQGLRLIYYSQIVNDFQKGDIAEGYSVSREKKESFPLTVTSAQKNPTAFYLCASITPTGENTEAFFGQGTRLTVV.

The chain is built from TRBV5-4 and TRBJ1-1, with TRBD1 matching over 10 bases. V lost 2 bases to trimming and J lost 5 bases; unmatched junction nucleotides: 6. Germline V gene lookup returns CDR1 SGHNT and CDR2 YYREEE (reference sequence). CDR3 length: 15 amino acids. Here the CDR3 DNA reads TGTGCCAGCAGCTTATTGACAGGGGGCAGAACTGAAGCTTTCTTT. Translation: CASSLLTGGRTEAFF.

The V call is TRBV5-8, the J call TRBJ2-7, with 12 nucleotides matching TRBD2. The length of the CDR3 is 15 residues. Germline V lookup: CDR1 SGHTS, CDR2 YDEGEE. V lost 0 bases and J lost 7; bases outside the gene matches: 5. Here the CDR3 DNA reads TGTGCCAGCAGCTTGGGACTAGCGGGAGTAGATGAGCAGTACTTC. Translated: CASSLGLAGVDEQYF.

This clone turned up a few times. The chain recombines TRBV9 with TRBJ2-1; D uncertain. CDR1 and CDR2 (germline): SGDLS, YYNGEE. The V end was cut by 0 bases, the J end by 7 bases, with 14 bases between. The CDR3 is 15 amino acids. CDR3 nucleotide sequence: TGTGCCAGCAGCGTAGTGGGAAATAAGAGAAATGAGCAGTTCTTC. It codes for CASSVVGNKRNEQFF. Full variable domain (missing parts from reference TRBV9 and TRBJ2-1): DSGVTQTPKHLITATGQRVTLRCSPRSGDLSVYWYQQSLDQGLQFLIQYYNGEERAKGNILERFSAQQFPDLHSELNLSSLELGDSALYFCASSVVGNKRNEQFFGPGTRLTVL.

The genes are TRBV19 and TRBJ1-3; 10 bases align to TRBD1. This CDR3 spans 15 amino acids. J was trimmed by 3 bases and V by 4 bases; bases with no gene match: 3. Germline V gives CDR1 LNHDA, CDR2 SQIVND (reference sequence). This chain's CDR3 is CASSTGQGSGNTIYF. The CDR3 nucleotides read TGTGCCAGTAGTACGGGACAGGGGAGTGGAAACACCATATATTTT.

The chain has TRBV7-9 and TRBJ2-2, with D uncertain. The V and J ends lost 10 bases and 0 bases respectively, with 15 bases between them. Per the germline V gene, CDR1 is SEHNR and CDR2 is FQNEAQ (reference sequence). CDR3 length: 15 amino acids. CDR3 sequence: CANSERRANTGELFF. In nucleotides, the CDR3 is TGTGCCAACTCAGAACGCAGAGCGAACACCGGGGAGCTGTTTTTT.

Many counts were recorded for this clone. In the same sample, other DNA sequences code for this CDR3. The V and J genes are TRBV18 and TRBJ1-5, with 9 bases that match TRBD1. Germline trimming cut 3 bases from V and 2 bases from J; bases unmatched to any gene: 2. Germline-derived CDR1 and CDR2 are KGHSH and LQKENI. The CDR3 has 15 residues. The CDR3 region is CASSPDRGGNQPQHF. The CDR3 bases are TGTGCCAGCTCACCCGACAGGGGGGGCAATCAGCCCCAGCATTTT.

This chain links TRBV5-1 with TRBJ1-5; unclear D gene. The CDR3 is made up of 12 amino acids. The V gene lost 6 bases and the J gene lost 4 bases, with 8 bases spanning the gap. CDR1 is SGHRS, CDR2 YFSETQ, per germline. The CDR3 DNA is TGCGCCAGCATTGAACTTAATCAGCCCCAGCATTTT. It codes for CASIELNQPQHF.

The chain has TRBV29-1 and TRBJ2-3; the D call may be TRBD1 or TRBD2 (5 bases each). The germline V and J ends were trimmed by 8 bases and 2 bases, with 17 bases remaining between them. The CDR3 is 14 residues long. In germline, CDR1 is SQVTM, CDR2 ANQGSEA. The CDR3 loop reads CSIQPGPPTDTQYF. The DNA for the CDR3 is TGCAGCATTCAGCCGGGACCCCCCACAGATACGCAGTATTTT.

The chain links TRBV27 to TRBJ1-2; TRBD1 matches at 8 bases. Germline V gives CDR1 MNHEY, CDR2 SMNVEV (reference sequence). Trimming removed 0 bases from V and 4 bases from J; junction bases left unmatched: 4. The CDR3 consists of 15 residues. The CDR3 DNA is TGTGCCAGCAGTTTATCGGGGACAGGTCGCTATGGCTACACCTTC. This translates into CASSLSGTGRYGYTF.

The sample holds a few counts of this clone. The V gene is TRBV6-4, the J gene TRBJ2-2, with 7 bases that match TRBD1. CDR1 and CDR2 (germline): MRHNA, SNTAGT. V trimming: 3 bases; J trimming: 1 base; junction bases outside the gene matches: 2. CDR3 size: 15 residues. CDR3 sequence (DNA): TGTGCCAGCAGTGAACAGGGGTGGAACACCGGGGAGCTGTTTTTT. Protein sequence: CASSEQGWNTGELFF.

The chain carries TRBV29-1 and TRBJ2-1; possibly TRBD2 for D (6 bases). There are 12 residues in the CDR3. Trimming left V 8 bases short and J 3 bases short, with 11 bases between. Germline CDR1 SQVTM, CDR2 ANQGSEA. This CDR3 is CSSERVYNEQFF. CDR3 bases: TGCAGCTCCGAGCGGGTCTACAATGAGCAGTTCTTC.

The J gene is TRBJ1-5, the V gene TRBV4-1, with 7 bases matching TRBD1. J lost 4 bases, V lost 0 bases, and 15 bases had no gene match. The CDR3 extends over 19 amino acids. The germline V gene has CDR1 MGHRA and CDR2 YSYEKL. In DNA, the CDR3 is TGCGCCAGCAGCCAAGATATCGGACAGGTCACTCGAAATAATCAGCCCCAGCATTTT. Its protein product is CASSQDIGQVTRNNQPQHF.

The chain combines TRBV21-1 with TRBJ2-3; the table's D call of TRBD1 was not tested on the DNA. TRBV21-1 is given as a pseudogene. This CDR3 comprises 15 residues. The CDR3 region is CASPTPGQSTDTQYF. The CDR3 nucleotides are TGTGCCAGCCCAACTCCGGGACAGAGCACAGATACGCAGTATTTT.

This rearrangement joins TRBV30 to TRBJ1-2, with 8 bases lining up with TRBD1. Germline loops: CDR1 GTSNPN, CDR2 SVGIG (reference sequence). This CDR3 has 16 residues. The J segment lost 1 base and the V segment lost 2 bases, leaving 9 bases of the junction unmatched. The CDR3 protein is CAWSKERDRFNYGYTF. CDR3 bases: TGTGCCTGGAGTAAGGAGCGGGACAGGTTTAACTATGGCTACACCTTC.

CDR3 region: CASSVGITWSTDTQYF. As DNA, the CDR3 is TGTGCCAGCAGCGTGGGGATCACATGGAGCACAGATACGCAGTATTTT. J is TRBJ2-3 and V is TRBV9, with no clear D. Trimming shortened V by 2 bases and J by 0 bases, and 13 bases separated the two germline ends. Germline CDR1 and CDR2: SGDLS and YYNGEE. The CDR3 is 16 residues long. Together with reference TRBV9 and TRBJ2-3, the CDR3 gives the full variable domain: DSGVTQTPKHLITATGQRVTLRCSPRSGDLSVYWYQQSLDQGLQFLIQYYNGEERAKGNILERFSAQQFPDLHSELNLSSLELGDSALYFCASSVGITWSTDTQYFGPGTRLTVL.

The rearrangement joins TRBV12-5 to TRBJ2-1; D gene unclear. From germline, CDR1 is LGHNT and CDR2 FRNRAP. V lost 2 bases to trimming and J lost 0 bases, with 11 bases between them. This CDR3 spans 16 amino acids. The CDR3 DNA reads as TGTGCTAGTGGTTTGCTCCGGCCGAGCTCCTACAATGAGCAGTTCTTC. As protein: CASGLLRPSSYNEQFF.

This clone was counted only a few times. The chain combines TRBV15 with TRBJ2-2; D uncertain. V was shortened by 7 bases and J by 3 bases, with 9 bases between the two germline ends. Per the germline V gene, CDR1 is LNHNV and CDR2 is YYDKDF (reference sequence). The CDR3 has 13 amino acids. The CDR3 is CATTTQYTGELFF. CDR3 DNA: TGTGCCACCACCACCCAATACACCGGGGAGCTGTTTTTT.

The V and J genes are TRBV5-1 and TRBJ2-2; 10 bases align to TRBD2. The V gene's germline CDR1 is SGHRS and CDR2 YFSETQ. The CDR3 is made up of 18 amino acids. Losses at the gene ends were 4 bases for V and 7 bases for J; bases not matched to a gene: 16. CDR3 sequence: CASSPRGLAGAGSGELFF. The CDR3 nucleotides read TGCGCCAGCAGCCCCCGGGGGCTAGCGGGAGCCGGGAGCGGGGAGCTGTTTTTT.

The chain uses TRBV7-9 and TRBJ2-2; 7 bases align to TRBD2. The CDR3 totals 15 residues. CDR1 is SEHNR, CDR2 FQNEAQ, per germline (reference sequence). The CDR3 is CATPPGRSNTGELFF. The CDR3 nucleotides read TGTGCTACCCCCCCCGGGAGGTCGAACACCGGGGAGCTGTTTTTT.